This T cell receptor (beta chain) came from a study of blood T cell repertoires in COVID-19. Study as a whole: Samples representing acute and convalescent COVID-19 were sourced from the United States, Italy and Spain.

The germline V gene has CDR1 SEHNR and CDR2 FQNEAQ (reference sequence). V was clipped by 8 bases and J by 4 bases; unmatched bases: 10. The CDR3 sequence is 15 residues long. Clones were sequenced by immunoSEQ multiplex PCR, and TCRdb holds only the in-frame ones, with some missing. The sample comprises roughly 280,000 clones, 84% of which are singletons, and roughly 4% rests with the top ten. This receptor was obtained from a man aged 55 to 70 with acute or convalescent COVID-19. The V and J genes are TRBV7-9 and TRBJ2-1, with 8 bases that match TRBD1. The specimen was peripheral blood. The CDR3, as DNA: TGTGCCAGCGGACGGGACAGGTTTTTATACAATGAGCAGTTCTTC. Translating gives CASGRDRFLYNEQFF.